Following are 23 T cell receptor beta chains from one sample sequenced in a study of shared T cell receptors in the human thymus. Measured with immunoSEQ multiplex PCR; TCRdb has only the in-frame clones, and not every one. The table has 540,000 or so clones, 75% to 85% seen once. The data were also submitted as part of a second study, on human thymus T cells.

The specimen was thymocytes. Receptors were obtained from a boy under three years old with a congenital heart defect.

Here the CDR3 reads CASSPRSQGSNQPQHF. The CDR3 DNA is TGTGCCAGCTCACCACGGTCGCAGGGGTCCAATCAGCCCCAGCATTTT. The genes are TRBV18 and TRBJ1-5; a possible D gene is TRBD1 (6 bases). V was trimmed by 1 base and J by 3 bases, leaving 13 bases between them. This CDR3 region has 16 residues. Germline-derived CDR1 and CDR2 are KGHSH and LQKENI.

The chain's CDR3 is CASSQDAGGSYEQYF. The DNA of the CDR3 is TGCGCCAGCAGCCAAGACGCGGGAGGGTCTTACGAGCAGTACTTC. The chain combines TRBV4-3 with TRBJ2-7; TRBD2 matches at 9 bases. This CDR3 is built from 15 residues. Germline V lookup: CDR1 LGHNA, CDR2 YSLEER. The V and J ends lost 0 bases and 4 bases, in that order; junction bases with no gene match: 4.

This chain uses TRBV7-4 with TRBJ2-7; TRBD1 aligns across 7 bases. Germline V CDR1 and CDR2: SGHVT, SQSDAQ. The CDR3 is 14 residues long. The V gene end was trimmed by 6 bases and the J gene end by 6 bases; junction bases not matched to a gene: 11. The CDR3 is CASRGPRQGGEQYF. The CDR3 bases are TGTGCCAGCAGGGGACCCCGACAGGGCGGCGAGCAGTACTTC.

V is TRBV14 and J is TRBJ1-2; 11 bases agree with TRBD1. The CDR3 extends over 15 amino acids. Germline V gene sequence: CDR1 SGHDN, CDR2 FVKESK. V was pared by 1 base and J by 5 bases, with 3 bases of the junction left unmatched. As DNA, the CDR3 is TGTGCCAGCAGCCAAGGGGACAGGGGGTGGTATGGCTACACCTTC. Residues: CASSQGDRGWYGYTF.

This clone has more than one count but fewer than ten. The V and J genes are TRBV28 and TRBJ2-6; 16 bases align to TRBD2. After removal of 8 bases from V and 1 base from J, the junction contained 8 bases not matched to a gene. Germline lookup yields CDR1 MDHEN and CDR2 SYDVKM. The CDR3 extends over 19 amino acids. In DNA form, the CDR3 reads TGTGCCAGCGGGACTAGCGGGAGGGTTAGTTATTCTGGGGCCAACGTCCTGACTTTC. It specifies CASGTSGRVSYSGANVLTF. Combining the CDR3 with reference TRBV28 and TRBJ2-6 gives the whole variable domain DVKVTQSSRYLVKRTGEKVFLECVQDMDHENMFWYRQDPGLGLRLIYFSYDVKMKEKGDIPEGYSVSREKKERFSLILESASTNQTSMYLCASGTSGRVSYSGANVLTFGAGSRLTVL.

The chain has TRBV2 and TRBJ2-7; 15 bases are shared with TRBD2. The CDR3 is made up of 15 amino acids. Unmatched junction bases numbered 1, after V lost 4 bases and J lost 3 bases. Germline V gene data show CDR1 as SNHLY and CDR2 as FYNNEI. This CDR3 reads CASSGTSGRVYEQYF. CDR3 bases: TGTGCCAGCAGTGGGACTAGCGGGAGGGTCTACGAGCAGTACTTC.

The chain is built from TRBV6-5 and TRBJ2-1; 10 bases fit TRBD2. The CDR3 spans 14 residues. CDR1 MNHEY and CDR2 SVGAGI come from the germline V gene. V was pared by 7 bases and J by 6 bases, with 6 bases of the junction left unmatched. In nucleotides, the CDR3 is TGTGCCAGCATGGAGCGGGAGGGCCTCAATGAGCAGTTCTTC. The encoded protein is CASMEREGLNEQFF.

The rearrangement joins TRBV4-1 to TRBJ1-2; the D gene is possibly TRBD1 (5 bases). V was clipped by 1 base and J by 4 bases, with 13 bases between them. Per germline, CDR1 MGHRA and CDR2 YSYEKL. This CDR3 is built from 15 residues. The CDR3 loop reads CASSQGQSPTYGYTF. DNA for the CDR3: TGCGCCAGCAGCCAAGGACAGTCACCTACCTATGGCTACACCTTC.

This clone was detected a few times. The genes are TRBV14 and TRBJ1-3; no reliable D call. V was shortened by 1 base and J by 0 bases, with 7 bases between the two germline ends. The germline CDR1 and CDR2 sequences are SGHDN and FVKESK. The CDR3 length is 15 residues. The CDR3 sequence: CASSQGRSSGNTIYF. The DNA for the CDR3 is TGTGCCAGCAGCCAAGGCAGGTCCTCTGGAAACACCATATATTTT.

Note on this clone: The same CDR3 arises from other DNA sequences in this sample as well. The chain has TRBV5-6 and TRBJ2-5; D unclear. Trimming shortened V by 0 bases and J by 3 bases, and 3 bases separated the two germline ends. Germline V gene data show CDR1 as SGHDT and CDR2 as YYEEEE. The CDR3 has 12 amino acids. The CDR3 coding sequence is TGTGCCAGCAGCTTGGCTGAAGAGACCCAGTACTTC. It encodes CASSLAEETQYF.

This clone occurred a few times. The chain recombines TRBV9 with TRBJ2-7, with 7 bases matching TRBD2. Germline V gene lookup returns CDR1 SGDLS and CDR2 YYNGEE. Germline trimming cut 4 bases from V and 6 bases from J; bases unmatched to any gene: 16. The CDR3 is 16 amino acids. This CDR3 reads CASSPLARGRDSEQYF. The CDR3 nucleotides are TGTGCCAGCAGCCCCCTCGCCCGGGGGAGGGACTCCGAGCAGTACTTC.

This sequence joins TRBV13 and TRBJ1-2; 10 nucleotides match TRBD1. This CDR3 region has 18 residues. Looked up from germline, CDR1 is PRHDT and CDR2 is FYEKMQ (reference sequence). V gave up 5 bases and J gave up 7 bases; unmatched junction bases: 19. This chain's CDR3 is CASSPPRDRGRFRRGYTF. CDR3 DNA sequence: TGTGCCAGCAGCCCCCCCCGGGACAGGGGAAGATTTCGCCGTGGCTACACCTTC.

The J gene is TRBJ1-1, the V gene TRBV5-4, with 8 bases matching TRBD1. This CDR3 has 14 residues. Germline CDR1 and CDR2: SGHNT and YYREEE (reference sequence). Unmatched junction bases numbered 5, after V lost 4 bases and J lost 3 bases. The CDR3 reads CASSGYRGDTEAFF. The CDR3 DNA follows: TGTGCCAGCAGCGGATACAGGGGGGACACTGAAGCTTTCTTT.

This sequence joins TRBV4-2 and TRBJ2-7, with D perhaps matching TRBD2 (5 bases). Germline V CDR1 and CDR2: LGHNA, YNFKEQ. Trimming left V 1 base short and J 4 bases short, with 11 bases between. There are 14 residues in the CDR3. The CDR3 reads CASSQGVAGYEQYF. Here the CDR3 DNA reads TGTGCCAGCAGCCAAGGAGTGGCGGGTTACGAGCAGTACTTC.

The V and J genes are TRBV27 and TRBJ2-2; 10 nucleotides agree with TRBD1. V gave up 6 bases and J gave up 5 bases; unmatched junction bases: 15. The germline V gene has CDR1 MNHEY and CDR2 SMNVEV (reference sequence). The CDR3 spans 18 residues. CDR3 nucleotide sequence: TGTGCCAGCAGAACCGGGACAGGGGAACTACTGAATACCGGGGAGCTGTTTTTT. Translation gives CASRTGTGELLNTGELFF.

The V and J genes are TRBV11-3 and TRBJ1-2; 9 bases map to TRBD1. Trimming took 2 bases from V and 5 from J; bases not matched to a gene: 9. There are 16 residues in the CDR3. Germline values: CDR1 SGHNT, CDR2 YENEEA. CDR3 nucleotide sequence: TGTGCCAGCAGCTTATCTCGGGGACAGGGAAGTTATGGCTACACCTTC. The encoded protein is CASSLSRGQGSYGYTF. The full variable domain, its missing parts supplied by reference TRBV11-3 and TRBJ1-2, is EAGVVQSPRYKIIEKKQPVAFWCNPISGHNTLYWYLQNLGQGPELLIRYENEEAVDDSQLPKDRFSAERLKGVDSTLKIQPAELGDSAVYLCASSLSRGQGSYGYTFGSGTRLTVV.

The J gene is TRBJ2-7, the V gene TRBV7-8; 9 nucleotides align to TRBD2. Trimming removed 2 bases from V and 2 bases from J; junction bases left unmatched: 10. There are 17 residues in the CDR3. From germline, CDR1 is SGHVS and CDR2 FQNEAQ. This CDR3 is CASSLLWGGRAAYEQYF. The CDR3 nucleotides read TGTGCCAGCAGCTTACTCTGGGGCGGGAGGGCCGCCTACGAGCAGTACTTC.

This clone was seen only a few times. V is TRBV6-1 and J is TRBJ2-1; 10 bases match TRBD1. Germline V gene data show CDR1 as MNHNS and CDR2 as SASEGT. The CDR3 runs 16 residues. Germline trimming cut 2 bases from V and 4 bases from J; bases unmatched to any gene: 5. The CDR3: CASSERGTGVYNEQFF. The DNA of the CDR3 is TGTGCCAGCAGTGAAAGGGGGACAGGGGTGTACAATGAGCAGTTCTTC.

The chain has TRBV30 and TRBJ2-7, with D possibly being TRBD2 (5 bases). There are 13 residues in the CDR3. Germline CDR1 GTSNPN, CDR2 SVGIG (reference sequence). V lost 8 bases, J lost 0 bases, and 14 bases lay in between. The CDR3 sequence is CAGDGEPSYEQYF. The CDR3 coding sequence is TGTGCCGGCGACGGGGAGCCCTCCTACGAGCAGTACTTC.

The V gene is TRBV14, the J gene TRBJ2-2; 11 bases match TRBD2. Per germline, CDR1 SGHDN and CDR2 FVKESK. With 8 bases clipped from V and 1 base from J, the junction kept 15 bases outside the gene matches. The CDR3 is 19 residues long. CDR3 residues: CASGRSSLAGDKNTGELFF. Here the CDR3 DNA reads TGTGCCAGCGGGCGATCCTCACTAGCGGGAGATAAGAACACCGGGGAGCTGTTTTTT.

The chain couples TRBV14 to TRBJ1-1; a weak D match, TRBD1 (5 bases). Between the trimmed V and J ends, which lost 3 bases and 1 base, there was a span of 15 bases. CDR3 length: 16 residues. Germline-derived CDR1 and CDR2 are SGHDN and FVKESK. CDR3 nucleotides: TGTGCCAGCAGCCACCCCCCTGCAGGGCCGAACACTGAAGCTTTCTTT. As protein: CASSHPPAGPNTEAFF.

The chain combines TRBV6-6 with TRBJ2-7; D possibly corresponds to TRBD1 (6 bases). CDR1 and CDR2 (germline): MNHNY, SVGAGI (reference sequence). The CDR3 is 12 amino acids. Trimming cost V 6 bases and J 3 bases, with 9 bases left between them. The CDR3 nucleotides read TGTGCCAGCAGCCACAGGGTCTACGAGCAGTACTTC. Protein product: CASSHRVYEQYF.

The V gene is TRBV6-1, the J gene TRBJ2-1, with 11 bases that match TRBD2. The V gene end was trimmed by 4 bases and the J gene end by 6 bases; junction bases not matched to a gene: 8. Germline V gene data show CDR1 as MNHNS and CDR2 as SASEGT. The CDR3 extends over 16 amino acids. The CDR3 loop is CASSGLTSGSLNEQFF. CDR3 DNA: TGTGCCAGCAGTGGCCTTACTAGCGGGAGTCTCAATGAGCAGTTCTTC.